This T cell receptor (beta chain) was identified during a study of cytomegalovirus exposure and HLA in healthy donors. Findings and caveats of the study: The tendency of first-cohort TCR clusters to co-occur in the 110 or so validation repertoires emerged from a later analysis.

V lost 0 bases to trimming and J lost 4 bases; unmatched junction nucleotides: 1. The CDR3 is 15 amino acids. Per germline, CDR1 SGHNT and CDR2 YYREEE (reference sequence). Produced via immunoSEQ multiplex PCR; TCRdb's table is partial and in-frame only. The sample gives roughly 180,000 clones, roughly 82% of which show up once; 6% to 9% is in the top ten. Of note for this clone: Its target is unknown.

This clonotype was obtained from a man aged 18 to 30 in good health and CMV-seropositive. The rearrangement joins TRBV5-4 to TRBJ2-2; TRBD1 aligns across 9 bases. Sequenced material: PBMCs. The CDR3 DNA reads TGTGCCAGCAGCTTGGGGGACAGGGTCACCGGGGAGCTGTTTTTT. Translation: CASSLGDRVTGELFF.